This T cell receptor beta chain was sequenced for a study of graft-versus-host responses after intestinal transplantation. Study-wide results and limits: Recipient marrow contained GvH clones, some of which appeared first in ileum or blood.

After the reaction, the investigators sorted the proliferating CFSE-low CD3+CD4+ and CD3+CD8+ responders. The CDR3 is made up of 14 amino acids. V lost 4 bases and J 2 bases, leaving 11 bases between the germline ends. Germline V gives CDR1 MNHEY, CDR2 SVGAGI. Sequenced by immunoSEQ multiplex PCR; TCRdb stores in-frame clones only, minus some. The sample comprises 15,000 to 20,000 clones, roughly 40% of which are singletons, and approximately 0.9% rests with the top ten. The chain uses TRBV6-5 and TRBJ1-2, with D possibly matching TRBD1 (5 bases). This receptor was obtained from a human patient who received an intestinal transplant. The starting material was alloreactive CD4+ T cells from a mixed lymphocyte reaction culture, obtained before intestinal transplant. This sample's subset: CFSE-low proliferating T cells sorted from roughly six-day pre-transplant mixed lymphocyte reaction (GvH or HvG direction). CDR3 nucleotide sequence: TGTGCCAGCAGTTTGGGACGGGGGAACTATGGCTACACCTTC. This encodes CASSLGRGNYGYTF.